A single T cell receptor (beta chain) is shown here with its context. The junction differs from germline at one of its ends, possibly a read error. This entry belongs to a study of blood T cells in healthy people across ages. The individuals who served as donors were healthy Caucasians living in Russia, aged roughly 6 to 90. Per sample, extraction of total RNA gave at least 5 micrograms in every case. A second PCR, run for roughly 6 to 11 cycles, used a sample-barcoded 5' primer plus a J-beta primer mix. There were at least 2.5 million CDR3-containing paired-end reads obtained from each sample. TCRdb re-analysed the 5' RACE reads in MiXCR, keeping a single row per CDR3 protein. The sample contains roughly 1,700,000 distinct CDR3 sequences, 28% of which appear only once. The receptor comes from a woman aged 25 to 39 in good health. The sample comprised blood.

CDR3 sequence reads: CGSRQTGGDQPQHF. The CDR3 DNA reads as TGTGGCAGCAGGCAAACAGGGGGCGACCAGCCCCAGCATTTT. The chain recombines TRBV12-3 or TRBV12-4 with TRBJ1-5, with 9 positions matching TRBD1. This CDR3 is 14 amino acids long.